This TCR beta chain came from a study of OX40 agonist ivuxolimab in advanced cancers. Study conclusions and caveats: Low normalized clonal expansion also occurred in some nonresponding patients. Mean expanded clone counts were higher in CD8+ than CD4+ T cells.

This clone was observed once. No antigen is known for it. The data were produced by immunoSEQ multiplex PCR, yet TCRdb's version contains in-frame clones alone and is incomplete. The data show 45,000 to 55,000 clones, around four fifths seen once. The CDR3 extends over 16 amino acids. CDR1 is SGDLS and CDR2 is YYNGEE in the germline V gene. The V end lost 3 bases, the J end lost 5 bases, and 20 bases lay between the germline ends. Exclusion of a patient followed from autoimmune disease history or systemic immunosuppression. Researchers took blood at baseline, on cycle 4 day 1, and on cycle 7 day 1. The TCR sequence derives from an adult with an advanced solid tumor such as melanoma, head and neck, liver or kidney cancer. The chain joins TRBV9 to TRBJ1-2; D is unresolved. Sequenced material: CD4+ or CD8+ T cells sorted from blood, taken in a trial of the OX40 agonist ivuxolimab. CDR3 sequence: CASSGPNREARYGYTF. Here the CDR3 DNA reads TGTGCCAGCAGCGGCCCAAATCGGGAGGCAAGATATGGCTACACCTTC.